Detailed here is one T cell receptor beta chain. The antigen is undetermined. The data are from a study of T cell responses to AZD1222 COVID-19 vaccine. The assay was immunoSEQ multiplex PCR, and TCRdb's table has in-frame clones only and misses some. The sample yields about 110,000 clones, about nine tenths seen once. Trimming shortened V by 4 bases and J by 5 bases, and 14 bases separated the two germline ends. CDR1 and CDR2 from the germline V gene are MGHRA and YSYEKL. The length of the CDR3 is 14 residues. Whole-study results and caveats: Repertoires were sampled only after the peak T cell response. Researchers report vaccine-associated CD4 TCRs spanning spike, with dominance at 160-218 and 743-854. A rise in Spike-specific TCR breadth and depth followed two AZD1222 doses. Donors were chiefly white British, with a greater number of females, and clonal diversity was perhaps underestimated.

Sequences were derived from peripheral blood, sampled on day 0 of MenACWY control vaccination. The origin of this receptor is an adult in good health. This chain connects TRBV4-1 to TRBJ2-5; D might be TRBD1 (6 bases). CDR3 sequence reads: CASSPQLQGETQYF. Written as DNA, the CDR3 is TGCGCCAGCAGCCCCCAGCTTCAGGGGGAGACCCAGTACTTC.